A single sample gave rise to the 20 T cell receptor beta chains below, sequenced in a study of blood T cell repertoires in COVID-19. The method was immunoSEQ multiplex PCR; TCRdb's version includes in-frame clones alone and lacks a portion of them. This table holds over 400,000 clones, less than 90% found once. The sequencing input was PBMCs or T cells enriched from blood (not recorded which). Source of these receptors: a woman aged 55-69 years who had recovered from COVID-19.

The J gene is TRBJ2-3, the V gene TRBV2; D remains ambiguous. The CDR3 length is 12 residues. Trimming took off 6 bases at V and 7 bases at J, with 11 bases between the two ends. Looked up from germline, CDR1 is SNHLY and CDR2 is FYNNEI. The CDR3 loop reads CASRKTGNTQYF. The CDR3 nucleotides read TGTGCCAGCAGGAAGACTGGTAATACGCAGTATTTT.

This clone was detected once. This chain joins TRBV5-4 and TRBJ2-7; TRBD1 agrees at 9 bases. J was trimmed by 1 base and V by 3 bases; bases with no gene match: 2. In germline, CDR1 is SGHNT, CDR2 YYREEE (reference sequence). This CDR3 comprises 14 residues. CDR3 sequence: CASSSGQGSYEQYF. Here the CDR3 DNA reads TGTGCCAGCAGCTCGGGACAGGGATCCTACGAGCAGTACTTC.

The gene calls are TRBV18 and TRBJ2-1, with 14 bases that match TRBD2. The CDR3 consists of 16 residues. CDR1 is KGHSH, CDR2 LQKENI, per germline. Trimming cost V 4 bases and J 4 bases; bases outside gene matches: 3. CDR3 sequence (DNA): TGTGCCAGCTCACGACTAGCGGGGGGGAGTTACAATGAGCAGTTCTTC. This gives the protein CASSRLAGGSYNEQFF.

The rearrangement links TRBV4-1 to TRBJ2-1; 10 nucleotides line up with TRBD2. This CDR3 region has 15 residues. Germline CDR1 reads MGHRA; CDR2 reads YSYEKL. Unmatched junction bases numbered 2, after V lost 0 bases and J lost 6 bases. The CDR3 DNA reads TGCGCCAGCAGCCAAGAAGCGGGGGGGCTCAATGAGCAGTTCTTC. The encoded protein is CASSQEAGGLNEQFF.

V usage is TRBV10-3 and J usage is TRBJ1-1, with a possible D match to TRBD1 (5 bases). The V gene lost 7 bases and the J gene lost 3 bases, with 12 bases spanning the gap. CDR3 length: 13 amino acids. Germline V lookup: CDR1 ENHRY, CDR2 SYGVKD. CDR3: CAIKQTRDTEAFF. CDR3 bases: TGTGCCATCAAGCAGACCAGGGACACTGAAGCTTTCTTT.

For this clone: The same CDR3 arises from other DNA sequences in this sample as well. The rearrangement links TRBV18 to TRBJ2-3; D possibly corresponds to TRBD2 (6 bases). V gave up 2 bases and J gave up 6 bases, with 6 bases separating them. The V gene's germline CDR1 is KGHSH and CDR2 LQKENI. The CDR3 has 12 amino acids. The CDR3 spells CASSPGGDTQYF. CDR3 in DNA: TGTGCCAGCTCACCAGGGGGGGATACGCAGTATTTT. Drawing the rest from reference TRBV18 and TRBJ2-3, the complete variable domain is NAGVMQNPRHLVRRRGQEARLRCSPMKGHSHVYWYRQLPEEGLKFMVYLQKENIIDESGMPKERFSAEFPKEGPSILRIQQVVRGDSAAYFCASSPGGDTQYFGPGTRLTVL.

This clone has only a few counts. This chain links TRBV7-9 with TRBJ1-2, with D perhaps matching TRBD1 (5 bases). This CDR3 has 14 amino acids. Per the germline V gene, CDR1 is SEHNR and CDR2 is FQNEAQ (reference sequence). V was trimmed by 4 bases and J by 4 bases, leaving 13 bases between them. The DNA for the CDR3 is TGTGCCAGCAGCTCGAGACAGAATCCCTATGGCTACACCTTC. Residues: CASSSRQNPYGYTF. Drawing the rest from reference TRBV7-9 and TRBJ1-2, the complete variable domain is DTGVSQNPRHKITKRGQNVTFRCDPISEHNRLYWYRQTLGQGPEFLTYFQNEAQLEKSRLLSDRFSAERPKGSFSTLEIQRTEQGDSAMYLCASSSRQNPYGYTFGSGTRLTVV.

The J gene is TRBJ2-7, the V gene TRBV7-2; weak D call: TRBD2 (6 bases). The CDR3 totals 15 residues. Germline lookup yields CDR1 SGHTA and CDR2 FQGNSA. V was shortened by 0 bases and J by 1 base, with 10 bases between the two germline ends. CDR3 sequence (DNA): TGTGCCAGCAGCTTAGCTAGCGGTGTATCCTACGAGCAGTACTTC. It encodes CASSLASGVSYEQYF.

This clone was observed a handful of times. The rearrangement uses TRBV5-6 and TRBJ2-7; TRBD1 aligns across 7 bases. V lost 0 bases and J lost 5; bases outside the gene matches: 5. From germline, CDR1 is SGHDT and CDR2 YYEEEE. The length of the CDR3 is 14 residues. The CDR3 reads CASSLGGTDHEQYV. In DNA, the CDR3 is TGTGCCAGCAGCTTGGGAGGGACAGACCACGAGCAGTACGTC.

This chain connects TRBV29-1 to TRBJ1-4; a weak D match, TRBD1 (5 bases). Trimming took 6 bases from V and 8 from J, leaving 16 bases between them. The germline gives CDR1 SQVTM, CDR2 ANQGSEA. The CDR3 spans 13 residues. The CDR3 DNA is TGCAGCGTCTGGGGGGACTCCCCCGAAAAACTGTTTTTT. Amino acid sequence: CSVWGDSPEKLFF.

V and J are TRBV4-1 and TRBJ1-5; tentative D call: TRBD1 (6 bases). The CDR3 sequence is 15 residues long. The V gene lost 1 base and the J gene lost 5 bases, with 12 bases spanning the gap. CDR1 and CDR2 (germline): MGHRA, YSYEKL. The CDR3 nucleotides are TGCGCCAGCAGCCAAGGCTGGGGGCCTGATCAGCCCCAGCATTTT. Residues: CASSQGWGPDQPQHF.

J is TRBJ2-5 and V is TRBV2, with D maybe TRBD1 (5 bases). V was shortened by 3 bases and J by 2 bases, with 7 bases between the two germline ends. The CDR3 runs to 13 residues. Germline-derived CDR1 and CDR2 are SNHLY and FYNNEI. CDR3 in amino acids: CASSEDIQETQYF. CDR3 coding DNA: TGTGCCAGCAGTGAGGACATACAAGAGACCCAGTACTTC. Complete variable domain (other parts from reference TRBV2 and TRBJ2-5): EPEVTQTPSHQVTQMGQEVILRCVPISNHLYFYWYRQILGQKVEFLVSFYNNEISEKSEIFDDQFSVERPDGSNFTLKIRSTKLEDSAMYFCASSEDIQETQYFGPGTRLLVL.

V and J are TRBV24-1 and TRBJ2-3; D perhaps matches TRBD2 (6 bases). CDR3 length: 15 amino acids. Germline CDR1 is KGHDR and CDR2 is SFDVKD. V dropped 3 bases and J dropped 4 bases, with 13 bases sitting between them. CDR3 sequence reads: CATSDLRTISDTQYF. As DNA, the CDR3 is TGTGCCACCAGTGATCTCCGGACTATCTCAGATACGCAGTATTTT.

The chain employs TRBV10-3 and TRBJ1-1, with 9 bases aligning to TRBD1. Looked up from germline, CDR1 is ENHRY and CDR2 is SYGVKD. This CDR3 contains 14 residues. V lost 6 bases to trimming and J lost 7 bases; unmatched junction nucleotides: 9. Here the CDR3 DNA reads TGTGCCATCAGCTCTAACAGGGGGCAGGGTGAAGCTTTCTTT. This sequence encodes CAISSNRGQGEAFF.

The rearrangement uses TRBV9 and TRBJ1-2; D not certain. V was trimmed by 7 bases and J by 4 bases, leaving 14 bases between them. CDR3 size: 13 residues. The germline V gene has CDR1 SGDLS and CDR2 YYNGEE. CDR3 protein: CASGPSDSYGYTF. DNA of the CDR3: TGTGCCAGCGGTCCGTCGGACTCCTATGGCTACACCTTC.

Only one count was recorded for this clone. The rearrangement links TRBV5-1 to TRBJ1-6; the match to TRBD1 covers 10 bases. There are 16 residues in the CDR3. Germline trimming cut 0 bases from V and 7 bases from J; bases unmatched to any gene: 4. CDR1 and CDR2 (germline): SGHRS, YFSETQ. CDR3: CASSLAGQGTNSPLHF. The CDR3 DNA reads as TGCGCCAGCAGCTTGGCGGGACAGGGGACAAATTCACCCCTCCACTTT. The whole variable domain, filled in from reference TRBV5-1 and TRBJ1-6, reads KAGVTQTPRYLIKTRGQQVTLSCSPISGHRSVSWYQQTPGQGLQFLFEYFSETQRNKGNFPGRFSGRQFSNSRSEMNVSTLELGDSALYLCASSLAGQGTNSPLHFGNGTRLTVT.

On this clone: The same CDR3 arises from other DNA sequences in this sample as well. This rearrangement joins TRBV5-1 to TRBJ2-2; the D gene is possibly TRBD1 (5 bases). CDR1 and CDR2 (germline): SGHRS, YFSETQ. V dropped 2 bases and J dropped 4 bases, with 9 bases sitting between them. CDR3 length: 14 residues. The CDR3 sequence is CASSLGQGTGELFF. CDR3 DNA: TGCGCCAGCAGCTTAGGGCAGGGCACCGGGGAGCTGTTTTTT.

V gene TRBV29-1 combines with J gene TRBJ1-4, with D possibly TRBD1 on 6 matching bases. The CDR3 is made up of 15 amino acids. Germline lookup yields CDR1 SQVTM and CDR2 ANQGSEA. V lost 5 bases to trimming and J lost 8 bases, with 21 bases between them. The CDR3 is CSVQSGTSPSEKLFF. The CDR3 DNA follows: TGCAGCGTTCAGTCCGGGACATCGCCCTCCGAAAAACTGTTTTTT.

V and J are TRBV4-2 and TRBJ2-1, with 8 bases fitting TRBD2. CDR1 and CDR2 (germline): LGHNA, YNFKEQ. Trimming removed 4 bases from V and 3 bases from J; junction bases left unmatched: 11. This CDR3 comprises 17 residues. This CDR3 is CASSPWGSGGRYNEQFF. CDR3 coding DNA: TGTGCCAGCAGCCCCTGGGGGAGCGGGGGCCGCTACAATGAGCAGTTCTTC.

The chain employs TRBV3-1 (or the pseudogene TRBV3-2) and TRBJ1-2, with TRBD1 matching 8 bases. This CDR3 is built from 14 residues. The germline gives CDR1 LGHDT, CDR2 YNNKEL (reference sequence). J gave up 4 bases and V 2 bases, and 3 bases lay outside the gene matches. Here the CDR3 DNA reads TGTGCCAGCAGCCAATTCACAGGGGGCTATGGCTACACCTTC. Translated, it gives CASSQFTGGYGYTF.